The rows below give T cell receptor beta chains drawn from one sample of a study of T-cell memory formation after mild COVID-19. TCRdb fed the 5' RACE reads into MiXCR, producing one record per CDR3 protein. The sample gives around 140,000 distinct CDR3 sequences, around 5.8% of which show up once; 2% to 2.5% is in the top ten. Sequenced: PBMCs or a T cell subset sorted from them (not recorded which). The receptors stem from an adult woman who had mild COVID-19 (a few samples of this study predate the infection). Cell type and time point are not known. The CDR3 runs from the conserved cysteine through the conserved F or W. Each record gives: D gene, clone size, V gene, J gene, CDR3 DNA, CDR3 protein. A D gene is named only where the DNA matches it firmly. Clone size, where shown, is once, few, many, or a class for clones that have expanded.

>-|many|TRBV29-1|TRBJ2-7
TGCAGCGTTGAATTGTCCTACGAGCAGTACTTC
CSVELSYEQYF
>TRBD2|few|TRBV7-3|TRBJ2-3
TGTGCCAGCAGCTTAAACCAGCGGGAGAACACAGATACGCAGTATTTT
CASSLNQRENTDTQYF
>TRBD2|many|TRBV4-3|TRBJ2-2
TGCGCCAGCAGCCAAGTCCCTAGCGGGAGTGCCCGCACCGGGGAGCTGTTTTTT
CASSQVPSGSARTGELFF
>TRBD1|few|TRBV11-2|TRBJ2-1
TGTGCCAGCAGAAAATCCGGGACAGGCTACAATGAGCAGTTCTTC
CASRKSGTGYNEQFF
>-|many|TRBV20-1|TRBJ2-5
TGCAGTGCTGTACCGGGGACGGAAGGGTGGGAGACCCAGTACTTC
CSAVPGTEGWETQYF
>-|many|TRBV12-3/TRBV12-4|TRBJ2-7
TGTGCCAGCAGTCCCCCCCGGCGGTCCTACGAGCAGTACTTC
CASSPPRRSYEQYF
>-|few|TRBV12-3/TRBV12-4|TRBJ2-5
TGTGCCAGCAGTTTTTATAAGACACAAGAGACCCAGTACTTC
CASSFYKTQETQYF
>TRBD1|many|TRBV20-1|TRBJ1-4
TGCAGTGCTAGAGGACAGGGATTTGAAAAACTGTTTTTT
CSARGQGFEKLFF
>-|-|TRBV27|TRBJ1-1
TGTGCCAGCAGCCCCGAGTGGAACACTGAAGCTTTCTTT
CASSPEWNTEAFF
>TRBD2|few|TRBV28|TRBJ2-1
TGTGCCAGCAGTGCCCCTGGGCTAGCGGGGATTGAGCAGTTCTTC
CASSAPGLAGIEQFF
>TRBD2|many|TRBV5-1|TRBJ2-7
TGCGCCAGCAGCTTGAGGAACCTAGCGGGAGGCCCCAACCTGGAGCAGTACTTC
CASSLRNLAGGPNLEQYF
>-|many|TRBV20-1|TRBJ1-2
TGCAGTGCTAGAGATGAGGATACAGGGCCTTCTATCGTTTCGGATGGCTACACCTTC
CSARDEDTGPSIVSDGYTF
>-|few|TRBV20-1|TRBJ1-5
TGCAGTGCTAGTCGACCCAGGGTTGGCAATCAGCCCCAGCATTTT
CSASRPRVGNQPQHF
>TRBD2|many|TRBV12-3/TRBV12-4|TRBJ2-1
TGTGCCAGCAGTTCCCTCCGGGACTACTTCGTCGGGGAGCAGTTCTTC
CASSSLRDYFVGEQFF
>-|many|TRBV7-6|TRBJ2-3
TGTGCCAGCAGCTTAGGGAACAGGGTGAGGACAGATACGCAGTATTTT
CASSLGNRVRTDTQYF
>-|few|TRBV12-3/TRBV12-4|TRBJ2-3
TGTGCCAGCGGATTGCGCAGGGTGGATACGCAGTATTTT
CASGLRRVDTQYF
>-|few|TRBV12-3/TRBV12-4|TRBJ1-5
TGTGCCAGCAGTTTCCCGGGCAATCAGCCCCAGCATTTT
CASSFPGNQPQHF
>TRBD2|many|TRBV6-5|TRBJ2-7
TGTGCCAGCAGCTACGGATCCGGGACTAGCGGCTACGAGCAGTACTTC
CASSYGSGTSGYEQYF
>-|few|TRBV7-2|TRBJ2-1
TGTGCCAGCAGCTTAGTTTGGGACCCCAATCCTCAGCCGTTCTTC
CASSLVWDPNPQPFF
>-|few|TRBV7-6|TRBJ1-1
TGTGCCAGCAGCTCGCGTCTAGGCTCTGAAGCTTTCTTT
CASSSRLGSEAFF
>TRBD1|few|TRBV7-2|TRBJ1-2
TGTGCCAGCACCCGAGGGGGCCCCCGCTATGGCTACACCTTC
CASTRGGPRYGYTF
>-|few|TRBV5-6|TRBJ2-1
TGTGCCAGCAGCGTTGTGGGAACAGGGTTATTCGAGCAGTTCTTC
CASSVVGTGLFEQFF
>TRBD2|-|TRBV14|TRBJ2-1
TGTGCCAGCAGCCAAGGGTATTTAGCGGGGAAAGATGAGCAGTTCTTC
CASSQGYLAGKDEQFF
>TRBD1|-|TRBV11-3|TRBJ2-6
TGTGCCAGCAGCGGGACAGCAAACTCTGGGGCCAACGTCCTGACTTTC
CASSGTANSGANVLTF
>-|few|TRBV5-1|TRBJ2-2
TGCGCCAGCAACCTGGGGGGCGCGAACACCGGGGAGCTGTTTTTT
CASNLGGANTGELFF
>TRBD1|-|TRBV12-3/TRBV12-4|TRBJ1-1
TGTGCCAGCACCCGAGGACAGGGTTTGTACACTGAAGCTTTCTTT
CASTRGQGLYTEAFF
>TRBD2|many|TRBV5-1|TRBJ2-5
TGCGCCAGCAGCCCGGGACTAGCGGGGGAAGAGACCCAGTACTTC
CASSPGLAGEETQYF
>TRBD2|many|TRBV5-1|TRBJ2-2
TGCGCCAGCAGACCGAGCGGGGCTGACACCGGGGAGCTGTTTTTT
CASRPSGADTGELFF
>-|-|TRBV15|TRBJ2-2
TGTGCCACCACCACCCCGGCGGCCGGGGAGCTGTTTTTT
CATTTPAAGELFF
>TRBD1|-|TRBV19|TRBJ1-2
TGTGCCAGTAGTGATTTAGGGACAGGGGCGGACTATGGCTACACCTTC
CASSDLGTGADYGYTF
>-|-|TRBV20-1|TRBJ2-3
TGCAGTACTACCTTAGAGCATACGCAGTATTTT
CSTTLEHTQYF
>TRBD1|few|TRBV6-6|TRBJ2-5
TGTGCCAGCAGTACAGGACAGGGGTATCAAGAGACCCAGTACTTC
CASSTGQGYQETQYF
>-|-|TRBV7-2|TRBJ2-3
TGTGCCAGCAGCTTAGGGGCCAGCACAGATACGCAGTATTTT
CASSLGASTDTQYF
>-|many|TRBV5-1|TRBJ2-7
TGCGCCAGCAGCCGGACTACCCCTAGGCCTACGGATGAGCAGTACTTC
CASSRTTPRPTDEQYF
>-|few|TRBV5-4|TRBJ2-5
TGTGCCAGCAGCTTGTATTATTCGGAGACCCAGTACTTC
CASSLYYSETQYF
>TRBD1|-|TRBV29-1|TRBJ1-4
TGCAGCGTGGGGACAGGGACTAATGAAAAACTGTTTTTT
CSVGTGTNEKLFF
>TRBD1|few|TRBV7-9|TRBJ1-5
TGTGCCAGCAGCCTAGACAGGGGGAATCAGCCCCAGCATTTT
CASSLDRGNQPQHF
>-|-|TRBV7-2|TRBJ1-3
TGTGCCAGCAGCTTAGAGGGAATTAGGGGAAACACCATATATTTT
CASSLEGIRGNTIYF
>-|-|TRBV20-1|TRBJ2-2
TGCAGTGCCCAGAACACCGGGGAGCTGTTTTTT
CSAQNTGELFF
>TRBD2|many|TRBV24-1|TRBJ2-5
TGTGCCATCGGACTAGCGGGCCAAGAGACCCAGTACTTC
CAIGLAGQETQYF